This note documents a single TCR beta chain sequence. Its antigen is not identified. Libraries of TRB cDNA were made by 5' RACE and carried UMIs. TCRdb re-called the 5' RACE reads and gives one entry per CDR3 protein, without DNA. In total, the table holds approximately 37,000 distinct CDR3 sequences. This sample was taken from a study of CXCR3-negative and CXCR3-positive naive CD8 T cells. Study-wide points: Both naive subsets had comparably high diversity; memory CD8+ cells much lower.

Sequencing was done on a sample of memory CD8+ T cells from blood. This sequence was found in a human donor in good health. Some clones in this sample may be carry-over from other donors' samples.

CDR3 amino acids: CSVEEGLGYSSTDTQYF. This sequence joins TRBV29-1 and TRBJ2-3. The germline V gene has CDR1 SQVTM and CDR2 ANQGSEA. The length of the CDR3 is 17 residues.